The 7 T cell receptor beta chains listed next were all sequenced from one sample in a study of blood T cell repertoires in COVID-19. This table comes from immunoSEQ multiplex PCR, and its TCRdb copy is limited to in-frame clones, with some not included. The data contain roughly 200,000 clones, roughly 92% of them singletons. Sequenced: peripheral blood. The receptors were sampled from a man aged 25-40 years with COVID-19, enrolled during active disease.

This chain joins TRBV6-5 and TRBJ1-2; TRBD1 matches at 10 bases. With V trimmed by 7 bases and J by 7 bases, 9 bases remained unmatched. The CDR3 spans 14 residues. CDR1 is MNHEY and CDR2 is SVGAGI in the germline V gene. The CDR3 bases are TGTGCCAGCAATGGAAGACAGGGGGCTTTTGGCTACACCTTC. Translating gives CASNGRQGAFGYTF.

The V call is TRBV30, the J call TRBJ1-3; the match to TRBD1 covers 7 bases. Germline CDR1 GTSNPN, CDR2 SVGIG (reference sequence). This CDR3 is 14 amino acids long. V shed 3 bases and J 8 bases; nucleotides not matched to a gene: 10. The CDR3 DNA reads TGTGCCTGGAGCCGCCGGACAGGACGTGACACCATATATTTT. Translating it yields CAWSRRTGRDTIYF.

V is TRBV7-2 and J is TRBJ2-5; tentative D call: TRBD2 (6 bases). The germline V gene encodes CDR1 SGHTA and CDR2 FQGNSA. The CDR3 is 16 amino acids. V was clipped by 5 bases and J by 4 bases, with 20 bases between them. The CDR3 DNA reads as TGTGCCAGCAGCCCCTTGGGGGGTTTGAATATAGAGACCCAGTACTTC. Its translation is CASSPLGGLNIETQYF.

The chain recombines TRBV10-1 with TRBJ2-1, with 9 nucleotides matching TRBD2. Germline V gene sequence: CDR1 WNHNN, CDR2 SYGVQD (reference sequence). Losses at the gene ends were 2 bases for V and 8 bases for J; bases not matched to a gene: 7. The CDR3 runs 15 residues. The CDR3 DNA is TGCGCCAGCAGTGAGGCTCTAGCGGGGAAGGATGAGCAGTTCTTC. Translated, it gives CASSEALAGKDEQFF.

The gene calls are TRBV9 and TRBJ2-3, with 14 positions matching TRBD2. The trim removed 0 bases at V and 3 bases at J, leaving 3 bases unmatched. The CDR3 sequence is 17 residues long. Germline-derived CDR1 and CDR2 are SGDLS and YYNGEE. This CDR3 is CASSVGGTSGGTDTQYF. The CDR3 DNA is TGTGCCAGCAGCGTAGGAGGGACTAGCGGGGGTACAGATACGCAGTATTTT. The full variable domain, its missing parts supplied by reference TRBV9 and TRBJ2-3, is DSGVTQTPKHLITATGQRVTLRCSPRSGDLSVYWYQQSLDQGLQFLIQYYNGEERAKGNILERFSAQQFPDLHSELNLSSLELGDSALYFCASSVGGTSGGTDTQYFGPGTRLTVL.

The CDR3 DNA reads TGTGCCAGCAGCCCTACAGGGATAGCTAATGAAAAACTGTTTTTT. This gives the protein CASSPTGIANEKLFF. The J gene is TRBJ1-4, the V gene TRBV3-1 (or the pseudogene TRBV3-2), with TRBD1 as a possible D gene (6 bases). Trimming stripped 4 bases from V and 3 bases from J, with 12 bases between. The CDR3 loop spans 15 amino acids. In germline, CDR1 is LGHDT, CDR2 YNNKEL (reference sequence).

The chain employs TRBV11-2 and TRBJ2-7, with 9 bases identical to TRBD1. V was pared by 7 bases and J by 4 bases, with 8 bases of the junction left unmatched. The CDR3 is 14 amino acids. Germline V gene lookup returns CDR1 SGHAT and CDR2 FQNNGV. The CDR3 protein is CASIPGQGVYEQYF. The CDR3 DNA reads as TGTGCCAGCATCCCGGGACAGGGAGTGTACGAGCAGTACTTC.